This T cell receptor (beta chain) was retrieved from a study of blood T cell repertoires in COVID-19. Overall study context: The samples span acute and convalescent COVID-19 from the United States, Italy and Spain. The analysed material was cDNA or gDNA that came from T cells, B-cell-depleted T cells, or PBMCs.

This clone showed up just once. Looked up from germline, CDR1 is SGHRS and CDR2 is YFSETQ. With V trimmed by 0 bases and J by 7 bases, 3 bases remained unmatched. This CDR3 spans 13 amino acids. Original handling: The authors estimated nucleated cell counts from reference gene primer amplification. Sequencing used immunoSEQ multiplex PCR; TCRdb keeps in-frame clones, though not all of them. V, J and clone size reflect that table, while D and trimming were determined from the DNA. The table has under 75,000 clones, roughly three quarters seen once. This chain uses TRBV5-1 with TRBJ1-1; 7 bases are a match to TRBD1. The sequencing input was peripheral blood. The source is a woman in her sixties or seventies with acute or convalescent COVID-19. The CDR3 spells CASSLVRGLEAFF. The CDR3 DNA reads TGCGCCAGCAGCTTGGTGAGGGGGCTTGAAGCTTTCTTT.